This TCR beta chain was sequenced during a study of vaccination effects on CD4 cells after COVID-19. General observations from the study: The study enrolled few convalescent patients and sampled no early post-infection timepoints. Clones that were induced by infection or by vaccine showed marked contraction late after vaccination.

The culture ran for 10 days, and then CD4+ T cells were isolated. Fresh IL-2-containing medium replaced half the medium on days 3 and 7. CDR1 and CDR2 (germline): MNHEY, SMNVEV (reference sequence). Trimming took off 10 bases at V and 2 bases at J, with 14 bases between the two ends. CDR3 length: 13 amino acids. Generated by immunoSEQ multiplex PCR, the TCRdb table keeps only in-frame clones and is missing some. The table shows over 45,000 clones, with about 67% occurring only once. To note about this clone: Its antigen is currently unknown.

The specimen comprised CD4+ T cells from PBMCs cultured without peptide, sampled before COVID-19 vaccination. The chain combines TRBV27 with TRBJ1-2, with TRBD1 as a possible D gene (6 bases). The receptor's source is a human donor who received a COVID-19 vaccine. The CDR3 nucleotides read TGTGCCACCTCTAGAGGGGGGAACTATGGCTACACCTTC. This gives the protein CATSRGGNYGYTF.